Below are 22 T cell receptor beta chains sequenced from a single sample in a study of shared clonotypes between healthy human individuals. The data were produced by immunoSEQ multiplex PCR, yet TCRdb's version contains in-frame clones alone and is incomplete. The sample has about 2.4 million clones, approximately 93% seen once. Input material: naive CD4+ T cells from PBMCs. Subset specified: CD45RA+ positively selected. Receptors originate from a man aged 18 to 29 in good health. Some clones in this sample may be carry-over from other donors' samples.

In this sample, this clone turned up once. Other nucleotide sequences from this sample produce the same CDR3. The J gene is TRBJ2-1, the V gene TRBV9; 7 nucleotides align to TRBD1. Germline V gene sequence: CDR1 SGDLS, CDR2 YYNGEE. The CDR3 spans 15 residues. Trimming removed 4 bases from V and 0 bases from J; junction bases left unmatched: 4. In DNA form, the CDR3 reads TGTGCCAGCAGCCCATCAGGGGGCTCCTACAATGAGCAGTTCTTC. It translates to CASSPSGGSYNEQFF.

The rearrangement joins TRBV30 to TRBJ2-1; TRBD2 aligns across 8 bases. CDR1 and CDR2 from the germline V gene are GTSNPN and SVGIG (reference sequence). The CDR3 sequence is 12 residues long. V gave up 3 bases and J gave up 8 bases; unmatched junction bases: 3. CDR3 region: CAWRAGGYEQFF. CDR3 coding DNA: TGTGCCTGGAGGGCGGGAGGCTATGAGCAGTTCTTC.

This clone turned up a few times. The rearrangement uses TRBV6-5 and TRBJ1-1, with TRBD1 as a possible D gene (5 bases). Trimming cost V 9 bases and J 10 bases, with 15 bases left between them. The CDR3 consists of 11 residues. Germline CDR1 is MNHEY and CDR2 is SVGAGI. DNA for the CDR3: TGTGCCAGTTATATCGGGGCACGAGCTTTCTTT. Translation: CASYIGARAFF.

Regarding this clone: Other DNA variants within this sample encode the same CDR3. The chain is built from TRBV25-1 and TRBJ1-3; a weak D match, TRBD1 (5 bases). CDR3 length equals 15 residues. The germline V gene encodes CDR1 MGHDK and CDR2 SYGVNS. Trimming left V 3 bases short and J 0 bases short, with 9 bases between. The CDR3 spells CASSDTGGSGNTIYF. CDR3 coding DNA: TGTGCCAGCAGTGATACAGGCGGCTCTGGAAACACCATATATTTT.

V and J are TRBV10-3 and TRBJ1-1; weak D call: TRBD1 (6 bases). Trimming removed 4 bases at V and 0 bases at J, with 18 bases between. CDR3 length: 17 amino acids. Germline assignment: CDR1 ENHRY and CDR2 SYGVKD. As DNA, the CDR3 is TGTGCCATCAGTGGGGCGCTCAGGGGAACGATGAACACTGAAGCTTTCTTT. Translating gives CAISGALRGTMNTEAFF.

The J gene is TRBJ2-3, the V gene TRBV7-8; D gene ambiguous. V gave up 8 bases and J gave up 4 bases, with 7 bases separating them. CDR1 and CDR2 from the germline V gene are SGHVS and FQNEAQ. This CDR3 has 11 amino acids. The CDR3 DNA reads TGTGCCAGCGTGGTAGCAGATACGCAGTATTTT. This translates into CASVVADTQYF.

The rearrangement uses TRBV7-9 and TRBJ2-2; 10 bases map to TRBD2. J lost 1 base, V lost 3 bases, and 2 bases had no gene match. The germline gives CDR1 SEHNR, CDR2 FQNEAQ (reference sequence). CDR3 length equals 16 residues. In DNA, the CDR3 is TGTGCCAGCAGCTTGATAGCGGGAGGGAACACCGGGGAGCTGTTTTTT. Protein product: CASSLIAGGNTGELFF.

This clone occurred a few times. CDR3 sequence (DNA): TGTGCCACCAGCAGAGAGGCCGGGAGCCGGCCCCAGCATTTT. Protein product: CATSREAGSRPQHF. V usage is TRBV15 and J usage is TRBJ1-5; D unresolved. CDR1 LNHNV and CDR2 YYDKDF come from the germline V gene (reference sequence). The CDR3 totals 14 residues. V was trimmed by 0 bases and J by 9 bases, leaving 12 bases between them.

The V gene is TRBV7-2, the J gene TRBJ2-7; TRBD1 aligns across 8 bases. CDR1 SGHTA and CDR2 FQGNSA come from the germline V gene. V lost 1 base, J lost 2 bases, and 10 bases stayed unmatched. The CDR3 spans 17 residues. The CDR3 sequence is CASSLVGWDRSAYEQYF. CDR3 DNA: TGTGCCAGCAGCTTAGTGGGCTGGGACAGGAGTGCCTACGAGCAGTACTTC. Looking up the rest from reference TRBV7-2 and TRBJ2-7 gives the full variable domain: GAGVSQSPSNKVTEKGKDVELRCDPISGHTALYWYRQSLGQGLEFLIYFQGNSAPDKSGLPSDRFSAERTGGSVSTLTIQRTQQEDSAVYLCASSLVGWDRSAYEQYFGPGTRLTVT.

The chain has TRBV6-1 and TRBJ2-1; D gene ambiguous. The CDR3 length is 15 residues. Germline lookup yields CDR1 MNHNS and CDR2 SASEGT. V lost 2 bases to trimming and J lost 0 bases, with 8 bases between them. The CDR3 sequence: CASSETWDSYNEQFF. CDR3 DNA: TGTGCCAGCAGTGAAACCTGGGACTCCTACAATGAGCAGTTCTTC.

CDR3 protein: CASSWTGQVFSGANVLTF. CDR3 DNA sequence: TGCGCCAGCAGCTGGACGGGACAGGTCTTCTCTGGGGCCAACGTCCTGACTTTC. This sequence joins TRBV5-1 and TRBJ2-6; the match to TRBD1 covers 8 bases. Germline loops: CDR1 SGHRS, CDR2 YFSETQ. CDR3 length equals 18 residues. J was trimmed by 0 bases and V by 3 bases; bases with no gene match: 8.

The chain uses TRBV5-1 and TRBJ2-3, with a weak D call TRBD2 (6 bases). This CDR3 comprises 16 residues. CDR1 and CDR2 from the germline V gene are SGHRS and YFSETQ. V shed 3 bases and J shed 2 bases, with 16 bases lying between them. CDR3 loop: CASSYRRARVTDTQYF. The CDR3 nucleotides are TGCGCCAGCAGCTACAGGAGGGCGCGGGTCACAGATACGCAGTATTTT.

The gene calls are TRBV29-1 and TRBJ1-2, with D possibly TRBD1 on 5 matching bases. Germline V gene data show CDR1 as SQVTM and CDR2 as ANQGSEA. The CDR3 runs to 12 residues. Trimming took off 4 bases at V and 2 bases at J, with 8 bases between the two ends. CDR3 in DNA: TGCAGCGTTGCTGACAGCAACTATGGCTACACCTTC. Amino acid sequence: CSVADSNYGYTF.

V is TRBV5-1 and J is TRBJ2-1; TRBD1 agrees at 7 bases. The germline V gene encodes CDR1 SGHRS and CDR2 YFSETQ. The CDR3 has 13 residues. V lost 7 bases, J lost 6 bases, and 7 bases stayed unmatched. The CDR3 DNA reads as TGCGCCAGCGGGACAGACCCATCCAATGAGCAGTTCTTC. Its protein product is CASGTDPSNEQFF. Drawing the rest from reference TRBV5-1 and TRBJ2-1, the complete variable domain is KAGVTQTPRYLIKTRGQQVTLSCSPISGHRSVSWYQQTPGQGLQFLFEYFSETQRNKGNFPGRFSGRQFSNSRSEMNVSTLELGDSALYLCASGTDPSNEQFFGPGTRLTVL.

This chain uses TRBV27 with TRBJ2-5; 8 nucleotides align to TRBD2. The CDR3 totals 17 residues. Trimming took 6 bases from V and 4 from J; bases not matched to a gene: 16. Germline CDR1 MNHEY, CDR2 SMNVEV (reference sequence). Here the CDR3 reads CASSPKLYLGRGETQYF. The CDR3 DNA follows: TGTGCCAGCAGCCCCAAACTCTATCTCGGGAGGGGAGAGACCCAGTACTTC.

The CDR3 DNA follows: TGTGCCAGCAGCTCCCGGACTAGCGGGCCCAATGAGCAGTTCTTC. Amino acids: CASSSRTSGPNEQFF. The V call is TRBV6-5, the J call TRBJ2-1, with 11 bases that match TRBD2. Germline lookup yields CDR1 MNHEY and CDR2 SVGAGI. Trimming at V came to 6 bases and at J to 6 bases, leaving 7 bases not matched to a gene. This CDR3 comprises 15 residues.

The V and J genes are TRBV4-1 and TRBJ2-7; D is perhaps TRBD1 or TRBD2 (6 bases each). Trimming stripped 4 bases from V and 7 bases from J, with 26 bases between. This CDR3 is 17 amino acids long. Germline lookup yields CDR1 MGHRA and CDR2 YSYEKL. CDR3 protein: CASSLRDTRLSGKEQYF. The CDR3 bases are TGCGCCAGCAGCCTGCGGGACACGAGATTGAGCGGAAAAGAGCAGTACTTC.

The chain joins TRBV5-1 to TRBJ1-1, with D perhaps matching TRBD1 (6 bases). The CDR3 totals 14 residues. Trimming took off 4 bases at V and 3 bases at J, with 13 bases between the two ends. The germline V gene has CDR1 SGHRS and CDR2 YFSETQ. Here the CDR3 reads CASSASGHHTEAFF. In nucleotides, the CDR3 is TGCGCCAGCAGCGCCTCGGGACACCACACTGAAGCTTTCTTT.

The genes are TRBV4-1 and TRBJ2-7; unclear D gene. The CDR3 totals 14 residues. Trimming removed 1 base from V and 2 bases from J, with 9 bases in between. CDR1 is MGHRA and CDR2 is YSYEKL in the germline V gene. Written as DNA, the CDR3 is TGCGCCAGCAGCCAAGCTCTAGTTACCTACGAGCAGTACTTC. Amino acid sequence: CASSQALVTYEQYF.

V is TRBV5-5 and J is TRBJ1-1; D unresolved. Germline V CDR1 and CDR2: SGHKS, YYEKEE (reference sequence). This CDR3 is built from 17 residues. Trimming removed 0 bases at V and 3 bases at J, with 18 bases between. CDR3 sequence reads: CASSLANSGVLYTEAFF. The CDR3, as DNA: TGTGCCAGCAGCTTGGCCAATAGCGGGGTGTTGTACACTGAAGCTTTCTTT.

The rearrangement links TRBV5-4 to TRBJ2-5, with 8 nucleotides matching TRBD1. The V gene's germline CDR1 is SGHNT and CDR2 YYREEE (reference sequence). CDR3 length equals 14 residues. The V and J ends lost 4 bases and 5 bases, in that order; junction bases with no gene match: 7. The CDR3 loop is CASSPTGVEETQYF. The CDR3 DNA reads TGTGCCAGCAGCCCGACAGGGGTCGAGGAGACCCAGTACTTC.

Of note for this clone: The same CDR3 also results from other DNA sequences found in this sample. The V gene is TRBV28, the J gene TRBJ1-1; 11 bases map to TRBD1. V lost 4 bases, J lost 4 bases, and 2 bases stayed unmatched. The CDR3 extends over 14 amino acids. Germline V gene sequence: CDR1 MDHEN, CDR2 SYDVKM. CDR3 coding DNA: TGTGCCAGCAGTTCGGGACAGGGGGGCACTGAAGCTTTCTTT. Translation gives CASSSGQGGTEAFF. The full variable domain, completed using reference TRBV28 and TRBJ1-1, is DVKVTQSSRYLVKRTGEKVFLECVQDMDHENMFWYRQDPGLGLRLIYFSYDVKMKEKGDIPEGYSVSREKKERFSLILESASTNQTSMYLCASSSGQGGTEAFFGQGTRLTVV.